This TCR beta chain came from a study of CD8 T cells in ankylosing spondylitis. MiXCR, applied by TCRdb to the 5' RACE reads, yields one record per CDR3 protein. The sample lists roughly 240,000 distinct CDR3 sequences, 8% to 10% occurring once. Germline V CDR1 and CDR2: MNHNS, SASEGT. CDR3 length: 14 amino acids. The trim removed 3 bases at V and 4 bases at J, leaving 2 bases unmatched. Material: blood, either unsorted or a sorted T cell fraction (not recorded which). The rearrangement uses TRBV6-1 and TRBJ1-4; 7 bases are shared with TRBD1. This sequence was found in a female donor with ankylosing spondylitis or in good health (not recorded which). CDR3 amino acids: CASSDRGGNEKLFF. CDR3 DNA: TGTGCCAGCAGTGACAGGGGGGGTAATGAAAAACTGTTTTTT.